Below, 24 T cell receptor beta chains from the same sample are listed, as sequenced in a study of T-cell memory formation after mild COVID-19 (dated by TCRdb to about 2021). Library preparation was by 5' RACE. Reads for this sample came from an Illumina NovaSeq 6000. Using fastp at Q25 and MiXCR, TCRdb reprocessed the public reads and kept productive beta chains. Each entry is one CDR3 protein sequence, shown with its most common DNA and genes. In all, the sample holds about 430,000 distinct CDR3 sequences, and more than 15% of those were seen once. The ten largest clones take up 20% to 25% of the sample. The sample was PBMCs or a T cell subset sorted from them (not recorded which). These receptors were collected from a young man who had mild COVID-19 (a few samples of this study predate the infection). The sample titles of this study are shuffled in the database, so cell type and time point are left out; the donor was told from shared clones.

This clonotype has a handful of counts. The chain is built from TRBV29-1 and TRBJ2-5; 10 bases line up with TRBD2. CDR3 length: 14 residues. The germline V gene has CDR1 SQVTM and CDR2 ANQGSEA. V gave up 4 bases and J gave up 4 bases; unmatched junction bases: 6. Here the CDR3 DNA reads TGCAGCGTTGGCCAGCGGGGGGGCCGAGAGACCCAGTACTTC. Its translation is CSVGQRGGRETQYF.

The chain is built from TRBV7-9 and TRBJ2-3; D perhaps matches TRBD2 (5 bases). Germline V gene sequence: CDR1 SEHNR, CDR2 FQNEAQ (reference sequence). Between the trimmed V and J ends, which lost 1 base and 5 bases, there was a span of 13 bases. This CDR3 is 15 amino acids long. Here the CDR3 reads CASSLEGGLKDTQYF. CDR3 DNA: TGTGCCAGCAGCTTAGAAGGAGGTCTGAAAGATACGCAGTATTTT.

This clonotype was observed a handful of times. The J gene is TRBJ2-5, the V gene TRBV2; the match to TRBD1 covers 9 bases. Germline CDR1 is SNHLY and CDR2 is FYNNEI. The CDR3 has 13 residues. Trimming cost V 8 bases and J 3 bases; bases outside gene matches: 4. The CDR3 region has the DNA TGTGCCAGCTTCCGGGACAGGGAAGAGACCCAGTACTTC. Protein product: CASFRDREETQYF.

Many counts were recorded for this clonotype. The junction departs from the called germline gene at one end, perhaps through a read error. The chain joins TRBV3-1 to TRBJ1-1, with D possibly being TRBD1 (6 bases). This CDR3 has 13 residues. From germline, CDR1 is LGHDT and CDR2 YNNKEL (reference sequence). CDR3 DNA: TGCGCCAGCAGCCCCAGGGGTAACACTGAAGCTTTCTTT. Translated: CASSPRGNTEAFF.

The chain links TRBV7-2 to TRBJ2-7; D gene unclear. The CDR3 covers 12 residues. CDR1 and CDR2 (germline): SGHTA, FQGNSA. Trimming took off 1 base at V and 6 bases at J, with 7 bases between the two ends. CDR3 protein: CASSLVPAEQYF. The CDR3 bases are TGTGCCAGCAGCTTAGTTCCAGCCGAGCAGTACTTC.

V is TRBV6-2 or TRBV6-3 and J is TRBJ1-5, with D tentatively TRBD1 (5 bases). Germline V gene sequence: CDR1 MNHEY, CDR2 SVGEGT. There are 13 residues in the CDR3. Trimming shortened V by 6 bases and J by 4 bases, and 10 bases separated the two germline ends. CDR3 loop: CASRGGTNQPQHF. For the CDR3, the DNA is TGTGCCAGCAGGGGAGGGACTAATCAGCCCCAGCATTTT.

The chain has TRBV5-1 and TRBJ2-7; the D call may be TRBD1 or TRBD2 (6 bases each). There are 15 residues in the CDR3. Trimming stripped 5 bases from V and 5 bases from J, with 20 bases between. The germline gives CDR1 SGHRS, CDR2 YFSETQ. This CDR3 is CASSPRGARLNEQYF. For the CDR3, the DNA is TGCGCCAGCAGTCCGAGGGGGGCACGCCTCAACGAGCAGTACTTC.

V gene TRBV7-9 combines with J gene TRBJ2-5, with 8 bases aligning to TRBD1. The V segment lost 4 bases and the J segment 5 bases; nucleotides outside the gene matches: 6. Per germline, CDR1 SEHNR and CDR2 FQNEAQ (reference sequence). The CDR3 has 14 residues. CDR3 region: CASSWQGAMETQYF. In nucleotides, the CDR3 is TGTGCCAGCAGCTGGCAGGGGGCTATGGAGACCCAGTACTTC. Based on the CDR3 plus reference TRBV7-9 and TRBJ2-5, the full variable domain is DTGVSQNPRHKITKRGQNVTFRCDPISEHNRLYWYRQTLGQGPEFLTYFQNEAQLEKSRLLSDRFSAERPKGSFSTLEIQRTEQGDSAMYLCASSWQGAMETQYFGPGTRLLVL.

The rearrangement uses TRBV4-3 and TRBJ1-1; no definite D call. Germline assignment: CDR1 LGHNA and CDR2 YSLEER. The CDR3 consists of 14 residues. V was pared by 6 bases and J by 5 bases, with 16 bases between. The CDR3 here is CASRDDTLRTEAFF. CDR3 coding DNA: TGCGCCAGCAGAGATGACACCCTCCGGACTGAAGCTTTCTTT.

This chain links TRBV20-1 with TRBJ1-3; D remains unclear. This CDR3 is 11 amino acids long. V was clipped by 2 bases and J by 7 bases, with 6 bases between them. Germline loops: CDR1 DFQATT, CDR2 SNEGSKA (reference sequence). CDR3 in DNA: TGCAGTGCTAGACTTCGCAACACCATATATTTT. This gives the protein CSARLRNTIYF.

The CDR3 bases are TGTGCCAGCAGCTCCTGGTACCGGGACAGGAAGAACAATGAGCAGTTCTTC. Protein product: CASSSWYRDRKNNEQFF. The chain carries TRBV7-3 and TRBJ2-1; 8 positions match TRBD1. Germline V gene lookup returns CDR1 SGHTA and CDR2 FQGTGA. The CDR3 runs 17 residues. Losses at the gene ends were 4 bases for V and 5 bases for J; bases not matched to a gene: 13.

The genes are TRBV7-7 and TRBJ2-5; unclear D gene. Trimming cost V 3 bases and J 2 bases, with 13 bases left between them. This CDR3 is built from 15 residues. Germline V gene data show CDR1 as SSHAT and CDR2 as FNYEAQ (reference sequence). This chain's CDR3 is CASSFDVGWQETQYF. CDR3 DNA sequence: TGTGCCAGCAGCTTCGACGTCGGGTGGCAAGAGACCCAGTACTTC.

This chain links TRBV6-6 with TRBJ2-3; TRBD2 might be the D (7 bases). Per the germline V gene, CDR1 is MNHNY and CDR2 is SVGAGI (reference sequence). This CDR3 contains 16 residues. V was trimmed by 2 bases and J by 5 bases, leaving 17 bases between them. CDR3 region: CASSYLGGGEGDTQYF. DNA for the CDR3: TGTGCCAGCAGTTACCTGGGGGGGGGCGAGGGAGATACGCAGTATTTT.

The chain uses TRBV20-1 and TRBJ2-1, with 12 positions matching TRBD2. The V gene end was trimmed by 4 bases and the J gene end by 5 bases; junction bases not matched to a gene: 9. In germline, CDR1 is DFQATT, CDR2 SNEGSKA (reference sequence). The CDR3 spans 16 residues. The CDR3 sequence: CSATGLAGNLHNEQFF. Written as DNA, the CDR3 is TGCAGTGCTACCGGACTAGCGGGGAACTTGCACAATGAGCAGTTCTTC.

The CDR3 is CASSDQGRDRPYGYTF. The CDR3 nucleotides read TGTGCCAGCAGTGATCAGGGCCGGGACAGGCCCTATGGCTACACCTTC. This chain joins TRBV25-1 and TRBJ1-2; the match to TRBD1 covers 8 bases. The CDR3 is made up of 16 amino acids. J lost 4 bases, V lost 3 bases, and 10 bases had no gene match. The germline gives CDR1 MGHDK, CDR2 SYGVNS.

The genes are TRBV12-3 or TRBV12-4 and TRBJ2-4; TRBD2 agrees at 7 bases. The CDR3 length is 15 residues. V lost 5 bases, J lost 4 bases, and 8 bases stayed unmatched. CDR3 sequence (DNA): TGTGCCAGCAGTGGGGGGGGGAACCCTAAAAACATTCAGTACTTC. It specifies CASSGGGNPKNIQYF.

The chain joins TRBV6-5 to TRBJ1-2, with 10 bases aligning to TRBD1. The V gene end was trimmed by 8 bases and the J gene end by 2 bases; junction bases not matched to a gene: 14. Germline loops: CDR1 MNHEY, CDR2 SVGAGI. This CDR3 has 17 amino acids. This chain's CDR3 is CASGFRQGAMGNYGYTF. For the CDR3, the DNA is TGTGCCAGCGGATTTAGACAGGGGGCTATGGGGAACTATGGCTACACCTTC.

This clonotype came up a few times. The gene calls are TRBV4-3 and TRBJ2-5; D remains ambiguous. Per germline, CDR1 LGHNA and CDR2 YSLEER. V shed 0 bases and J shed 5 bases, with 10 bases lying between them. The CDR3 loop spans 14 amino acids. The CDR3 sequence: CASSQESSDETQYF. In nucleotides, the CDR3 is TGCGCCAGCAGCCAAGAGTCCTCGGACGAGACCCAGTACTTC.

The V and J genes are TRBV7-9 and TRBJ2-3; D uncertain. This CDR3 has 15 residues. Trimming removed 5 bases from V and 2 bases from J, with 14 bases in between. In germline, CDR1 is SEHNR, CDR2 FQNEAQ (reference sequence). CDR3 DNA sequence: TGTGCCAGCAGCCCTTCCCCCCCGTTCACAGATACGCAGTATTTT. This codes for CASSPSPPFTDTQYF.

The CDR3 sequence: CASSRRGVDETQYF. Here the CDR3 DNA reads TGTGCCAGCAGTCGGAGGGGGGTAGACGAGACCCAGTACTTC. The rearrangement links TRBV12-3 or TRBV12-4 to TRBJ2-5; D might be TRBD1 or TRBD2, each matching 6 bases. Trimming cost V 5 bases and J 5 bases, with 15 bases left between them. The CDR3 covers 14 residues.

The rearrangement links TRBV4-1 to TRBJ1-2; D is unresolved. Trimming cost V 0 bases and J 2 bases, with 7 bases left between them. CDR1 MGHRA and CDR2 YSYEKL come from the germline V gene. The CDR3 loop spans 14 amino acids. In nucleotides, the CDR3 is TGCGCCAGCAGCCAAGAGTACGGGAACTATGGCTACACCTTC. Its protein is CASSQEYGNYGYTF.

This clonotype was found a few times. This rearrangement joins TRBV4-3 to TRBJ2-5; TRBD2 agrees at 11 bases. This CDR3 has 17 amino acids. The junction had 6 bases not matched to a gene; V was cut back by 3 bases and J by 0 bases. Looked up from germline, CDR1 is LGHNA and CDR2 is YSLEER. In DNA, the CDR3 is TGCGCCAGCAGCCAGCAACTAGCGGGGGCGTACCAAGAGACCCAGTACTTC. It yields the protein CASSQQLAGAYQETQYF.

The rearrangement joins TRBV10-3 to TRBJ2-7; 9 bases are a match to TRBD1. The junction had 1 base not matched to a gene; V was cut back by 4 bases and J by 0 bases. Germline CDR1 reads ENHRY; CDR2 reads SYGVKD. This CDR3 region has 14 residues. The chain's CDR3 is CAISGGQGSYEQYV. Written as DNA, the CDR3 is TGTGCCATCAGTGGGGGACAGGGCTCCTACGAGCAGTACGTC.

This clonotype was observed at least ten times. The chain joins TRBV7-9 to TRBJ1-1; 9 positions match TRBD1. The CDR3 sequence is 14 residues long. The ends lost 5 bases at V and 6 bases at J; junction bases unmatched: 7. Per germline, CDR1 SEHNR and CDR2 FQNEAQ (reference sequence). The CDR3 coding sequence is TGTGCCAGCAGCCAAACGGGACAGGGATCTGAAGCTTTCTTT. Its protein product is CASSQTGQGSEAFF.